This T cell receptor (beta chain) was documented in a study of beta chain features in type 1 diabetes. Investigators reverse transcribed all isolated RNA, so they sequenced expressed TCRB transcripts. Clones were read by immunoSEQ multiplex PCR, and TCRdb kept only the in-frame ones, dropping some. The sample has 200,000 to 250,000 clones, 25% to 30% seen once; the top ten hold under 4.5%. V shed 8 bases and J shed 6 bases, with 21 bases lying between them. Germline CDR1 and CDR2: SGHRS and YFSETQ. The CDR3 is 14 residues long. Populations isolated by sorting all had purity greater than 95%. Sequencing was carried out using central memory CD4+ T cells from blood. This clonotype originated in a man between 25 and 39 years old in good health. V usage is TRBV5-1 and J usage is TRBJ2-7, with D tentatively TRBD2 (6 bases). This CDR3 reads CASRSAGGTGEQYF. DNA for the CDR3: TGCGCCAGTCGTTCCGCTGGAGGGACTGGCGAGCAGTACTTC.